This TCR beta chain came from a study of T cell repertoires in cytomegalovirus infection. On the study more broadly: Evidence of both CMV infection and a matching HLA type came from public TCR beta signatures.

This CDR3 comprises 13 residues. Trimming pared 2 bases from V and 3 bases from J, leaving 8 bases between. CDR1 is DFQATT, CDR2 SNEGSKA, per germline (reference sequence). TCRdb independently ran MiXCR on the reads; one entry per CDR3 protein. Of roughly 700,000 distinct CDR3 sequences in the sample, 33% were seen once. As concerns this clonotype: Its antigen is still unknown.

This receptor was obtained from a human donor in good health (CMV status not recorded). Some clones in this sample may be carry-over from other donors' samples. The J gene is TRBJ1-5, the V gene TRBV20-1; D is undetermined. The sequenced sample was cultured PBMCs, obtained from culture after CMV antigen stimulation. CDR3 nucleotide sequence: TGCAGTGCTAGAAGGCAGTTCAATCAGCCCCAGCATTTT. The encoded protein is CSARRQFNQPQHF.